Presented here are 3 T cell receptor beta chains from one specimen sequenced in a study of cytomegalovirus exposure and HLA in healthy donors. PCR employed 60 Vbeta and 13 Jbeta primers. TCRdb keeps only in-frame clones here, not all; method: immunoSEQ multiplex PCR. The sample lists roughly 100,000 clones, 77% occurring once. The sequenced material came from PBMCs. Receptor source: a woman aged 40 to 55 in good health and CMV-seropositive.

The genes are TRBV27 and TRBJ2-3; the match to TRBD2 covers 11 bases. J was trimmed by 5 bases and V by 6 bases; bases with no gene match: 4. CDR1 and CDR2 (germline): MNHEY, SMNVEV (reference sequence). The CDR3 totals 14 residues. CDR3 loop: CASRLAGVLDTQYF. Written as DNA, the CDR3 is TGTGCCAGCAGACTAGCGGGAGTTTTAGATACGCAGTATTTT.

The chain carries TRBV6-1 and TRBJ1-1, with TRBD1 as a possible D gene (6 bases). V was clipped by 4 bases and J by 1 base, with 10 bases between them. This CDR3 is built from 14 residues. CDR1 and CDR2 from the germline V gene are MNHNS and SASEGT. This chain's CDR3 is CASSAWTENTEAFF. The CDR3 nucleotides read TGTGCCAGCAGTGCTTGGACAGAGAACACTGAAGCTTTCTTT.

The chain couples TRBV6-1 to TRBJ2-3, with TRBD2 matching over 7 bases. V lost 2 bases, J lost 3 bases, and 8 bases stayed unmatched. CDR3 length: 16 residues. Germline lookup yields CDR1 MNHNS and CDR2 SASEGT. The CDR3 spells CASSESSSGGTDTQYF. As DNA, the CDR3 is TGTGCCAGCAGTGAATCGTCTAGCGGTGGAACAGATACGCAGTATTTT.